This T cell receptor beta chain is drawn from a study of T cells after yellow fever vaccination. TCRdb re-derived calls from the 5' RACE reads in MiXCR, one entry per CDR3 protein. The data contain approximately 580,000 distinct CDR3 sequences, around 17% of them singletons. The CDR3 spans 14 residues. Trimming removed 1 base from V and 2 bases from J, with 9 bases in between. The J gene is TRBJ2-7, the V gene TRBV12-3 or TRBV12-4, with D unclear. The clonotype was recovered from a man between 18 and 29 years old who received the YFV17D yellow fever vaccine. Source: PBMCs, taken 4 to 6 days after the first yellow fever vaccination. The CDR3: CASSLVSLTYEQYF. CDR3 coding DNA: TGTGCCAGCAGTTTAGTCTCGTTAACCTACGAGCAGTACTTC.